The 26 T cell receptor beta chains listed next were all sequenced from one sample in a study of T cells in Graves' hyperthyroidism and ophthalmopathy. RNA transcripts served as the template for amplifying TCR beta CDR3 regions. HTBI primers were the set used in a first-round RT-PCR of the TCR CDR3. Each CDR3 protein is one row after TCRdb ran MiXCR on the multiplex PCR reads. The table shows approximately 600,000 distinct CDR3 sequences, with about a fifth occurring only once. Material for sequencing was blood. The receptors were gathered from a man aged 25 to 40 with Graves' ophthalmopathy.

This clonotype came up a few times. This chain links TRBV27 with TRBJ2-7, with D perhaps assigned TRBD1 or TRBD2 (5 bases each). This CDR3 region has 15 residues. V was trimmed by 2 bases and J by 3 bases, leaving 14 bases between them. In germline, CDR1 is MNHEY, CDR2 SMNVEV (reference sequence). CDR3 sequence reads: CASSLPGRQGYEQYF. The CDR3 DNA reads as TGTGCCAGCAGTTTACCGGGACGGCAGGGCTACGAGCAGTACTTC.

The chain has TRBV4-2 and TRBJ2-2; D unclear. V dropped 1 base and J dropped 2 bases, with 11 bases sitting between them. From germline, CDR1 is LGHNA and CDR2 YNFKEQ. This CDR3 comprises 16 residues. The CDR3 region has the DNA TGTGCCAGCAGCCAAGTCGTTGGATTTAACACCGGGGAGCTGTTTTTT. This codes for CASSQVVGFNTGELFF.

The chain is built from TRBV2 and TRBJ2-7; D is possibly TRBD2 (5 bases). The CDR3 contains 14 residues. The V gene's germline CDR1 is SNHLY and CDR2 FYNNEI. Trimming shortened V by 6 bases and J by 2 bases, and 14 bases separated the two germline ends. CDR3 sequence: CASSRAASPYEQYF. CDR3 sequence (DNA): TGTGCCAGCAGCCGAGCGGCTTCCCCCTACGAGCAGTACTTC.

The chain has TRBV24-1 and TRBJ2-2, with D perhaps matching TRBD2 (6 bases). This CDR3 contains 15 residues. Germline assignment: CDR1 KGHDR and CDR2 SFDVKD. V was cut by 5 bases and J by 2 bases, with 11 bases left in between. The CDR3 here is CATSAGTSNTGELFF. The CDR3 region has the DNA TGTGCCACCAGTGCTGGGACTTCTAACACCGGGGAGCTGTTTTTT.

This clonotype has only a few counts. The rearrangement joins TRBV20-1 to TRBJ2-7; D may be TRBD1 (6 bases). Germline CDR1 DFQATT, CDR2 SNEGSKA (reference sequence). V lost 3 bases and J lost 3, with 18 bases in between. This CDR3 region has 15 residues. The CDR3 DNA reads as TGCAGTGCTAGCCAGCCGACAGGTTTGGACTACGAGCAGTACTTC. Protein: CSASQPTGLDYEQYF.

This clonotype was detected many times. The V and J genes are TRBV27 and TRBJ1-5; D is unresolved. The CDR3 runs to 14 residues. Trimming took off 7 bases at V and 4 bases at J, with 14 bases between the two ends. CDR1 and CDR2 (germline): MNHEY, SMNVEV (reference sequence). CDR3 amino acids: CASTSADGNQPQHF. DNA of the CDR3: TGTGCCAGCACTTCCGCCGACGGGAATCAGCCCCAGCATTTT.

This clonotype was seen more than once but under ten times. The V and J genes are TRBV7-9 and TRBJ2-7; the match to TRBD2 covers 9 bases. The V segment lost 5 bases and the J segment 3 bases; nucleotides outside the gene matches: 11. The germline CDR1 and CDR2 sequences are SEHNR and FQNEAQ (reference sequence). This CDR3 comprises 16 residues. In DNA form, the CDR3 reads TGTGCCAGCAGCCTTGACGTCGGACTAGCGAACTACGAGCAGTACTTC. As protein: CASSLDVGLANYEQYF.

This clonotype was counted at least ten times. CDR3 in amino acids: CASTTSGAPMEAFF. The CDR3 DNA sequence: TGTGCCAGCACGACTTCTGGGGCCCCCATGGAAGCTTTCTTT. The chain joins TRBV28 to TRBJ1-1, with D possibly TRBD1 on 5 matching bases. The CDR3 has 14 residues. The ends were cut back, 7 bases at V and 8 bases at J, with 20 bases in the middle. Germline loops: CDR1 MDHEN, CDR2 SYDVKM. Drawing the rest from reference TRBV28 and TRBJ1-1, the complete variable domain is DVKVTQSSRYLVKRTGEKVFLECVQDMDHENMFWYRQDPGLGLRLIYFSYDVKMKEKGDIPEGYSVSREKKERFSLILESASTNQTSMYLCASTTSGAPMEAFFGQGTRLTVV.

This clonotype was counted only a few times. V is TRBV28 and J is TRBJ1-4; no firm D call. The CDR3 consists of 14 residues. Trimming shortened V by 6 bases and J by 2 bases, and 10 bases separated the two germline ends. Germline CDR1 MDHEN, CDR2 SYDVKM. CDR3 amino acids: CASRVMGTNEKLFF. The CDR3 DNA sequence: TGTGCCAGCAGGGTCATGGGGACTAATGAAAAACTGTTTTTT.

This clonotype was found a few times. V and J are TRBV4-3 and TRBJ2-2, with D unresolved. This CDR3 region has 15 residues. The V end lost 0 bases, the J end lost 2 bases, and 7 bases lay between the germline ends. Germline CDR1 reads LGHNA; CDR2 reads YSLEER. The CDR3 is CASSQDHGNTGELFF. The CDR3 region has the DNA TGCGCCAGCAGCCAAGATCACGGTAACACCGGGGAGCTGTTTTTT.

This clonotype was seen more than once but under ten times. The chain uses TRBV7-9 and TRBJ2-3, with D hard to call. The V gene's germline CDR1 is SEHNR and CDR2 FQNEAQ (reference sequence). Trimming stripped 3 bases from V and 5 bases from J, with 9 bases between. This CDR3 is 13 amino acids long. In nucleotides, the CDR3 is TGTGCCAGCAGCTTTCGTTGGGGAGATACGCAGTATTTT. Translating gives CASSFRWGDTQYF.

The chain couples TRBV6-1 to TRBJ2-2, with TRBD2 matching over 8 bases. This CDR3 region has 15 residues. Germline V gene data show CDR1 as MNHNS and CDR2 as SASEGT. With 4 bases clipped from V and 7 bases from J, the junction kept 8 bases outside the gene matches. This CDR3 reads CASSGGLAQGGELFF. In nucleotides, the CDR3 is TGTGCCAGCAGTGGAGGACTAGCTCAAGGCGGGGAGCTGTTTTTT.

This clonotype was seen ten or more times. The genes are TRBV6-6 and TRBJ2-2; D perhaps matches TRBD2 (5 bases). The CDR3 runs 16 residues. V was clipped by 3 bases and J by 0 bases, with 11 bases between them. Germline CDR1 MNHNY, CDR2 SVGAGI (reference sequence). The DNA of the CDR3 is TGTGCCAGCAGTTATAGGCTAGCCGCGAACACCGGGGAGCTGTTTTTT. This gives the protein CASSYRLAANTGELFF.

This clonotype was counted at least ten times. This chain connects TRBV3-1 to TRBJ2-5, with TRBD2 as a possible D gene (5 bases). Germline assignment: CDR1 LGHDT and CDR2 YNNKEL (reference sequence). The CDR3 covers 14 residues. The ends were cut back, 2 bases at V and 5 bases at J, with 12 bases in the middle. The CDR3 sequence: CASSQNYGEETQYF. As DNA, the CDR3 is TGTGCCAGCAGCCAAAATTACGGGGAGGAGACCCAGTACTTC.

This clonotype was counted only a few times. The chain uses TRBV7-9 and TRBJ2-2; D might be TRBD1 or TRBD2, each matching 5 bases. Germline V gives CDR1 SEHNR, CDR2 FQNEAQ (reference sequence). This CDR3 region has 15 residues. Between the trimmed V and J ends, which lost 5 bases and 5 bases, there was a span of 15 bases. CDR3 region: CASSTGAIRTGELFF. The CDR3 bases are TGTGCCAGCAGCACCGGGGCAATACGAACCGGGGAGCTGTTTTTT. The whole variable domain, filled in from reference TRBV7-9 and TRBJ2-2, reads DTGVSQNPRHKITKRGQNVTFRCDPISEHNRLYWYRQTLGQGPEFLTYFQNEAQLEKSRLLSDRFSAERPKGSFSTLEIQRTEQGDSAMYLCASSTGAIRTGELFFGEGSRLTVL.

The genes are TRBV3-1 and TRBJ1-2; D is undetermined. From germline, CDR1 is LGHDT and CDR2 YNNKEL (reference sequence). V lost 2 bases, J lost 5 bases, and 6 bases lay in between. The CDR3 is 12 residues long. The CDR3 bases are TGTGCCAGCAGCCAACCCGCTTATGGCTACACCTTC. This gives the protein CASSQPAYGYTF.

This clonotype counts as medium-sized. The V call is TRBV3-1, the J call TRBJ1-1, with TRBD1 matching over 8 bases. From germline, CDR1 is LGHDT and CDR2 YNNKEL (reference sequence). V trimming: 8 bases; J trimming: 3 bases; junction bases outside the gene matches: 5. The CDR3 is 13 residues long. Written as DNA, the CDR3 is TGTGCCAGCTCGCCGACAGGGGACACTGAAGCTTTCTTT. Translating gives CASSPTGDTEAFF.

In nucleotides, the CDR3 is TGTGCCACCAGCAGAGGGGCCGTCGACGGGCCTCCTGACGAGCAGTACTTC. Amino acid sequence: CATSRGAVDGPPDEQYF. The chain has TRBV15 and TRBJ2-7; no definite D call. CDR3 length equals 17 residues. Germline loops: CDR1 LNHNV, CDR2 YYDKDF (reference sequence). V lost 1 base to trimming and J lost 5 bases, with 21 bases between them.

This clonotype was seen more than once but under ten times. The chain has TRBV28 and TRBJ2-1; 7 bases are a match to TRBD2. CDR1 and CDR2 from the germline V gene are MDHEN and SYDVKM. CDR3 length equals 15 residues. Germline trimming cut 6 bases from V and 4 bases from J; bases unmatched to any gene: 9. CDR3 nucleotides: TGTGCCAGCAGCACCCTGGGCGGGAGATACAATGAGCAGTTCTTC. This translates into CASSTLGGRYNEQFF.

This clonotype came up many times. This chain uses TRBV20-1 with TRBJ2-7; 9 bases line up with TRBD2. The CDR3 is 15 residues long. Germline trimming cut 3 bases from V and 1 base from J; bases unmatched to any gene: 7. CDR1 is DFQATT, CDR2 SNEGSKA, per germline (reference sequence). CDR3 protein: CSARAVAGESYEQYF. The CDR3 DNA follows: TGCAGTGCTAGGGCGGTAGCGGGAGAGTCCTACGAGCAGTACTTC.

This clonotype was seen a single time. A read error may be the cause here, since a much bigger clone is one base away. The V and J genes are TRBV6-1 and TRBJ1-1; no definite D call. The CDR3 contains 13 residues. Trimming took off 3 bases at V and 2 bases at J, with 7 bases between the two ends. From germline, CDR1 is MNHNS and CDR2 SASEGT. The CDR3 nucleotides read TGTGCCAGCAGTGACGCCTCCAACACTGAAGCTTTCTTT. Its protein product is CASSDASNTEAFF.

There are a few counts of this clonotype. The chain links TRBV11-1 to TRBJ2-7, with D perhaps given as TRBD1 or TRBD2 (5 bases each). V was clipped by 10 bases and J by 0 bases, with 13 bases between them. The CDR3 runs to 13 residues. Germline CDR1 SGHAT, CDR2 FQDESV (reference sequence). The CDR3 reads CATARDHSYEQYF. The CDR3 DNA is TGTGCCACCGCACGGGACCACTCCTACGAGCAGTACTTC.

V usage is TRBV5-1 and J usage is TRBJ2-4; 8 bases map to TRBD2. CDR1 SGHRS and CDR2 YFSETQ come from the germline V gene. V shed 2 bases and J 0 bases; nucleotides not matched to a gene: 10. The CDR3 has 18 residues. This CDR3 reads CASSFGREGRLAKNIQYF. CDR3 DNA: TGCGCCAGCAGCTTCGGTCGGGAGGGTCGTTTAGCCAAAAACATTCAGTACTTC.

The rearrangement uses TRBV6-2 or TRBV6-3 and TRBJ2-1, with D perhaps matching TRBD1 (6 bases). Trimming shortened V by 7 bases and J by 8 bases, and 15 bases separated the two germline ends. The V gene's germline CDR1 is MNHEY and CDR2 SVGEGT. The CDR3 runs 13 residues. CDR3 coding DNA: TGTGCCAGCAAAGAACAGGGTTGGGATGAGCAGTTCTTC. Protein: CASKEQGWDEQFF.

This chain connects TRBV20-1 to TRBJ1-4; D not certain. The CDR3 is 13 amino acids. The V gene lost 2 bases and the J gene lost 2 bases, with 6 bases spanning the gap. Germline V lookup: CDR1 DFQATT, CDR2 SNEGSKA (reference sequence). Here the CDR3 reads CSARRVTNEKLFF. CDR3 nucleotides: TGCAGTGCTAGAAGGGTGACTAATGAAAAACTGTTTTTT.

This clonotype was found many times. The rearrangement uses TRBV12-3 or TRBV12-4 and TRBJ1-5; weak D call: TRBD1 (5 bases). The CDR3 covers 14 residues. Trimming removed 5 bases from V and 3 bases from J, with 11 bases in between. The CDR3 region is CASSPGTFNQPQHF. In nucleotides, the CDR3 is TGTGCCAGCAGTCCCGGGACTTTCAATCAGCCCCAGCATTTT.